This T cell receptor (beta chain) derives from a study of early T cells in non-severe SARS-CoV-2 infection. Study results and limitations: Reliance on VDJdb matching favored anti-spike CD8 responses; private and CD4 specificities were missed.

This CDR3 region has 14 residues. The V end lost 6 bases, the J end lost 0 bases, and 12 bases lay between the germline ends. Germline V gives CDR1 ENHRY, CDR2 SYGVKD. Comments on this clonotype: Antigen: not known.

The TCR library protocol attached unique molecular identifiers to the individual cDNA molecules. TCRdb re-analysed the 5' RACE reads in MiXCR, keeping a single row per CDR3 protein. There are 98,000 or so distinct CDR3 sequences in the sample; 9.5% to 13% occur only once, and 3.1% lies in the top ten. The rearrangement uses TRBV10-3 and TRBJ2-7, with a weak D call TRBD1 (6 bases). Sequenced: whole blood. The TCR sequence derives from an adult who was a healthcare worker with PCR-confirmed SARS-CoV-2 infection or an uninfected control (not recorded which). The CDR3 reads CAIRGHQSSYEQYF. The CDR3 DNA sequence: TGTGCCATCAGGGGACACCAGAGCTCCTACGAGCAGTACTTC.